This T cell receptor (beta chain) is drawn from a study of shared clonotypes between healthy human individuals. As for the study in general: The composition of the donors was a couple of women and a few men aged 18 to 49. Whole-study findings and limits: Non-shared clonotypes showed lower generation probabilities than clonotypes common to all four donors. It was expected that sequencing depth would affect clonotype sharing among donors.

Germline CDR1 and CDR2: MNHNY and SVGAGI (reference sequence). This CDR3 is 16 amino acids long. The J segment lost 0 bases and the V segment lost 6 bases, leaving 7 bases of the junction unmatched. With regard to this clone: The antigen is undetermined.

The table came from immunoSEQ multiplex PCR; TCRdb's copy has only in-frame clones and leaves some out. Of about 1.1 million clones listed, approximately 80% are singletons. This clonotype originated in a man between 18 and 29 years old in good health. Some clones in this sample may be carry-over from other donors' samples. The sample taken for sequencing was memory CD4+ T cells from PBMCs. Subset noted: CD45RA-negative fraction. This chain uses TRBV6-6 with TRBJ2-7; TRBD2 matches at 11 bases. CDR3 region: CASSPPGTSGSYEQYF. Written as DNA, the CDR3 is TGTGCCAGCAGCCCTCCTGGGACTAGCGGCTCCTACGAGCAGTACTTC.